A single sample is the source of the 3 T cell receptor beta chains below, sequenced in a study of cytomegalovirus exposure and HLA in healthy donors. The PCR was carried out with 60 Vbeta primers and 13 Jbeta primers. Only in-frame clones appear in the TCRdb table, and some are missing; sequencing was by immunoSEQ multiplex PCR. Seen here are some 110,000 clones, roughly 73% observed once, and the top ten hold around 0.79%. Sequences were obtained from PBMCs. The receptors derive from a young woman in good health and CMV-seronegative.

The chain has TRBV20-1 and TRBJ1-1; D uncertain. The CDR3 is 11 residues long. V shed 5 bases and J shed 8 bases, with 12 bases lying between them. Germline V lookup: CDR1 DFQATT, CDR2 SNEGSKA (reference sequence). For the CDR3, the DNA is TGCAGTGCTCCCCGTGGAGACGAAGCTTTCTTT. It encodes CSAPRGDEAFF.

This chain joins TRBV4-1 and TRBJ1-4; D is perhaps TRBD1 (6 bases). The CDR3 sequence is 16 residues long. V was shortened by 0 bases and J by 7 bases, with 15 bases between the two germline ends. CDR1 MGHRA and CDR2 YSYEKL come from the germline V gene. The DNA of the CDR3 is TGCGCCAGCAGCCAAGATGGGGGGGGCGCCGCTGAAAAACTGTTTTTT. This gives the protein CASSQDGGGAAEKLFF.

The chain employs TRBV19 and TRBJ2-1; tentative D call: TRBD1 (6 bases). The CDR3 loop spans 15 amino acids. Per the germline V gene, CDR1 is LNHDA and CDR2 is SQIVND (reference sequence). Trimming cost V 3 bases and J 9 bases, with 18 bases left between them. CDR3 DNA: TGTGCCAGTAGTATGAGGGCTGGGGGCGGAGGTGAGCAGTTCTTC. Translated: CASSMRAGGGGEQFF.